These 19 T cell receptor beta chains came from one sample sequenced in a study of cytotoxic CD8 clonotypes in ibrutinib-treated CLL. Method: immunoSEQ multiplex PCR; TCRdb's copy keeps in-frame clones and lacks some. The sample lists fewer than 150,000 clones, roughly 84% occurring once. The sample was PBMCs, taken after 24 months of ibrutinib treatment. The receptors originated from a human donor with chronic lymphocytic leukemia.

The chain recombines TRBV28 with TRBJ1-1, with a possible D match to TRBD1 (5 bases). The germline CDR1 and CDR2 sequences are MDHEN and SYDVKM. The CDR3 runs to 14 residues. Trimming removed 2 bases at V and 10 bases at J, with 17 bases between. The CDR3 region has the DNA TGTGCCAGCAGTTTACGCTGGGACTTGATGGGAGCTTTCTTT. This encodes CASSLRWDLMGAFF.

The V call is TRBV7-2, the J call TRBJ2-3, with a tentative D call TRBD1 (6 bases). Trimming shortened V by 5 bases and J by 0 bases, and 15 bases separated the two germline ends. The CDR3 sequence is 16 residues long. Germline CDR1 and CDR2: SGHTA and FQGNSA. As DNA, the CDR3 is TGTGCCAGCAGCCCCCTAGGGGGAGCTAGCACAGATACGCAGTATTTT. Amino acid sequence: CASSPLGGASTDTQYF. The full variable domain, with the rest looked up from reference TRBV7-2 and TRBJ2-3, is GAGVSQSPSNKVTEKGKDVELRCDPISGHTALYWYRQSLGQGLEFLIYFQGNSAPDKSGLPSDRFSAERTGGSVSTLTIQRTQQEDSAVYLCASSPLGGASTDTQYFGPGTRLTVL.

This clone was counted a few times. This chain links TRBV30 with TRBJ1-4; the D is unclear. The CDR3 runs to 13 residues. Trimming stripped 0 bases from V and 5 bases from J, with 7 bases between. Per germline, CDR1 GTSNPN and CDR2 SVGIG (reference sequence). Here the CDR3 reads CAWSVLVNEKLFF. CDR3 sequence (DNA): TGTGCCTGGAGTGTACTTGTAAATGAAAAACTGTTTTTT.

This clone was counted a few times. The chain couples TRBV19 to TRBJ1-1; D might be TRBD1 (5 bases). The CDR3 consists of 12 residues. V shed 6 bases and J shed 8 bases, with 13 bases lying between them. Per the germline V gene, CDR1 is LNHDA and CDR2 is SQIVND (reference sequence). DNA of the CDR3: TGTGCCAGTAGGGGGACCCGGAAAGAAGCTTTCTTT. This gives the protein CASRGTRKEAFF.

This sequence joins TRBV9 and TRBJ2-7, with 7 positions matching TRBD1. V lost 0 bases, J lost 1 base, and 4 bases stayed unmatched. The CDR3 has 15 residues. Germline V CDR1 and CDR2: SGDLS, YYNGEE. For the CDR3, the DNA is TGTGCCAGCAGCGTAGGGGGACAGCAATCCTACGAGCAGTACTTC. The encoded protein is CASSVGGQQSYEQYF.

This chain joins TRBV5-4 and TRBJ2-5; a possible D gene is TRBD2 (5 bases). The CDR3 extends over 16 amino acids. Germline V CDR1 and CDR2: SGHNT, YYREEE (reference sequence). The ends were cut back, 0 bases at V and 4 bases at J, with 16 bases in the middle. CDR3 residues: CASSLEARTQLETQYF. The CDR3 DNA sequence: TGTGCCAGCAGCTTGGAGGCCCGGACTCAATTAGAGACCCAGTACTTC.

This clone appeared a single time. J is TRBJ2-1 and V is TRBV4-2, with TRBD1 as a possible D gene (5 bases). Germline V gene data show CDR1 as LGHNA and CDR2 as YNFKEQ. This CDR3 has 14 amino acids. V was cut by 4 bases and J by 2 bases, with 9 bases left in between. CDR3 in DNA: TGTGCCAGCAGCCCCAGACAGACCTACAATGAGCAGTTCTTC. Amino acids: CASSPRQTYNEQFF.

The chain carries TRBV5-8 and TRBJ2-5; 9 nucleotides match TRBD1. V lost 4 bases and J lost 5; bases outside the gene matches: 9. Germline-derived CDR1 and CDR2 are SGHTS and YDEGEE. This CDR3 has 15 amino acids. The CDR3 sequence: CASSTGTGNTETQYF. The CDR3, as DNA: TGTGCCAGCAGCACCGGGACAGGGAATACGGAGACCCAGTACTTC.

This rearrangement joins TRBV7-2 to TRBJ1-2; D unresolved. The V end lost 4 bases, the J end lost 3 bases, and 12 bases lay between the germline ends. CDR3 length equals 14 residues. The V gene's germline CDR1 is SGHTA and CDR2 FQGNSA. CDR3 bases: TGTGCCAGCAGCTCGAAACGACACGACTATGGCTACACCTTC. Protein: CASSSKRHDYGYTF.

The V gene is TRBV9, the J gene TRBJ1-4; no clear D gene. In germline, CDR1 is SGDLS, CDR2 YYNGEE. The CDR3 has 13 amino acids. V was pared by 0 bases and J by 8 bases, with 8 bases between. Written as DNA, the CDR3 is TGTGCCAGCAGCGTAGCTTCCGGCGAAAAACTGTTTTTT. The encoded protein is CASSVASGEKLFF.

This clone was observed once. The chain uses TRBV2 and TRBJ1-2, with D perhaps matching TRBD1 (6 bases). The germline V gene has CDR1 SNHLY and CDR2 FYNNEI. The CDR3 covers 16 residues. Trimming stripped 4 bases from V and 0 bases from J, with 15 bases between. CDR3 DNA: TGTGCCAGCAGTGGTATCCCAGGGGAGACTAACTATGGCTACACCTTC. Its translation: CASSGIPGETNYGYTF.

As DNA, the CDR3 is TGTGCCAGCAGCGTTGATACCGGGACAGACTATGGCTACACCTTC. This sequence encodes CASSVDTGTDYGYTF. V gene TRBV9 combines with J gene TRBJ1-2, with 7 bases matching TRBD1. Germline assignment: CDR1 SGDLS and CDR2 YYNGEE. The CDR3 covers 15 residues. V was pared by 2 bases and J by 3 bases, with 7 bases of the junction left unmatched.

The rearrangement joins TRBV21-1 to TRBJ1-5; the table's D call, TRBD1, has no DNA check behind it. TRBV21-1 is deemed a pseudogene. The CDR3 is 19 amino acids. The CDR3 is CASSKDHRDRGRWGQPQHF. CDR3 sequence (DNA): TGTGCCAGCAGCAAAGACCACCGGGACAGGGGGCGATGGGGTCAGCCCCAGCATTTT.

The chain combines TRBV7-3 with TRBJ2-7, with TRBD2 as a possible D gene (6 bases). Germline lookup yields CDR1 SGHTA and CDR2 FQGTGA. Trimming took off 5 bases at V and 0 bases at J, with 14 bases between the two ends. The CDR3 spans 15 residues. CDR3 in DNA: TGTGCCAGCAGCCCCTCACGGGAGAGCTCCTACGAGCAGTACTTC. Protein sequence: CASSPSRESSYEQYF. Supplemented by reference TRBV7-3 and TRBJ2-7, the full variable domain reads GAGVSQTPSNKVTEKGKYVELRCDPISGHTALYWYRQSLGQGPEFLIYFQGTGAADDSGLPNDRFFAVRPEGSVSTLKIQRTERGDSAVYLCASSPSRESSYEQYFGPGTRLTVT.

The chain carries TRBV20-1 and TRBJ1-2; D perhaps matches TRBD1 (6 bases). The CDR3 loop spans 11 amino acids. V lost 6 bases, J lost 8 bases, and 13 bases lay in between. Germline V CDR1 and CDR2: DFQATT, SNEGSKA (reference sequence). DNA for the CDR3: TGCAGTGCCGCGGGGGCGGGCGGCTACACCTTC. Translating it yields CSAAGAGGYTF.

The chain combines TRBV6-1 with TRBJ1-1, with 9 nucleotides matching TRBD1. Germline V lookup: CDR1 MNHNS, CDR2 SASEGT. The CDR3 loop spans 12 amino acids. Trimming took 5 bases from V and 7 from J; bases not matched to a gene: 2. The CDR3 loop reads CASSTDRGEAFF. DNA for the CDR3: TGTGCCAGCAGTACGGACAGGGGTGAAGCTTTCTTT.

The chain joins TRBV7-6 to TRBJ2-1, with TRBD1 matching over 8 bases. Germline trimming cut 3 bases from V and 7 bases from J; bases unmatched to any gene: 8. The CDR3 runs 15 residues. The germline gives CDR1 SGHVS, CDR2 FNYEAQ. The CDR3 loop reads CASSLASGGDNEQFF. Written as DNA, the CDR3 is TGTGCCAGCAGCTTGGCCTCAGGGGGCGATAATGAGCAGTTCTTC.

The gene calls are TRBV19 and TRBJ2-2, with a weak D call TRBD1 (6 bases). CDR3 length: 16 residues. The V end was cut by 3 bases, the J end by 6 bases, with 17 bases between. From germline, CDR1 is LNHDA and CDR2 SQIVND (reference sequence). CDR3: CASSILGTIPAGELFF. In DNA, the CDR3 is TGTGCCAGTAGTATCCTAGGGACAATACCAGCCGGGGAGCTGTTTTTT.

The V call is TRBV10-3, the J call TRBJ1-1, with D unresolved. This CDR3 contains 14 residues. Per the germline V gene, CDR1 is ENHRY and CDR2 is SYGVKD. V shed 2 bases and J shed 7 bases, with 14 bases lying between them. The CDR3 loop reads CAISEHQAGNEAFF. The CDR3 bases are TGTGCCATCAGTGAGCACCAAGCAGGAAATGAAGCTTTCTTT.